These 24 T cell receptor beta chains originate from one sample sequenced in a study of T cells after yellow fever vaccination. In TCRdb, the 5' RACE reads were re-called with MiXCR into one record per CDR3 protein. The sample includes 300,000 or so distinct CDR3 sequences, around 4.1% of them seen just once. This material consisted of PBMCs, taken 5 days after the yellow fever booster vaccination. All receptors derive from a man aged 18 to 35 who received the YFV17D yellow fever vaccine.

This chain links TRBV7-2 with TRBJ1-6; TRBD1 is a possible D gene (5 bases). Trimming shortened V by 1 base and J by 4 bases, and 11 bases separated the two germline ends. The length of the CDR3 is 16 residues. Germline CDR1 is SGHTA and CDR2 is FQGNSA. The CDR3 loop reads CASSLVGGGYNSPLHF. CDR3 sequence (DNA): TGTGCCAGCAGCTTAGTGGGGGGTGGGTATAATTCACCCCTCCACTTT.

This rearrangement joins TRBV19 to TRBJ1-5; 8 bases match TRBD1. In germline, CDR1 is LNHDA, CDR2 SQIVND (reference sequence). After removal of 8 bases from V and 0 bases from J, the junction contained 3 bases not matched to a gene. The CDR3 has 14 residues. The CDR3 protein is CASGDRNSNQPQHF. CDR3 in DNA: TGTGCCAGTGGGGACAGGAATAGCAATCAGCCCCAGCATTTT.

This clonotype was detected many times. The rearrangement uses TRBV6-5 and TRBJ1-4; D is perhaps TRBD1 (6 bases). The V end was cut by 2 bases, the J end by 4 bases, with 11 bases between. From germline, CDR1 is MNHEY and CDR2 SVGAGI. The CDR3 has 15 residues. The CDR3 nucleotides are TGTGCCAGCAGTTACCAACAGGGCGGTAATGAAAAACTGTTTTTT. This gives the protein CASSYQQGGNEKLFF.

This chain uses TRBV4-2 with TRBJ1-1, with no clear D. V lost 0 bases to trimming and J lost 0 bases, with 8 bases between them. Germline lookup yields CDR1 LGHNA and CDR2 YNFKEQ. This CDR3 region has 15 residues. The CDR3 region has the DNA TGTGCCAGCAGCCAAGACACCTTAATGAACACTGAAGCTTTCTTT. As protein: CASSQDTLMNTEAFF.

This clonotype was seen a few times. This chain joins TRBV18 and TRBJ2-2; D might be TRBD1 (6 bases). The CDR3 covers 13 residues. Germline CDR1 and CDR2: KGHSH and LQKENI. Trimming stripped 6 bases from V and 6 bases from J, with 11 bases between. CDR3 region: CASSQRQAGELFF. CDR3 nucleotides: TGTGCCAGCTCTCAGAGACAGGCCGGGGAGCTGTTTTTT.

In its sample, this clonotype was seen a few times. The chain is built from TRBV25-1 and TRBJ2-4; a weak D match, TRBD1 (6 bases). CDR1 MGHDK and CDR2 SYGVNS come from the germline V gene. This CDR3 comprises 13 residues. V was cut by 6 bases and J by 5 bases, with 11 bases left in between. The CDR3 loop is CASRRTEENIQYF. DNA for the CDR3: TGTGCCAGCAGAAGGACAGAGGAAAACATTCAGTACTTC.

In DNA form, the CDR3 reads TGTGCCAGCAGCCATACAGGGTTTGGGGCCAACGTCCTGACTTTC. Amino acid sequence: CASSHTGFGANVLTF. The chain combines TRBV3-1 with TRBJ2-6, with a weak D call TRBD1 (6 bases). Trimming removed 3 bases from V and 3 bases from J, with 9 bases in between. CDR1 and CDR2 (germline): LGHDT, YNNKEL (reference sequence). The length of the CDR3 is 15 residues.

This clonotype was seen repeatedly, ten times or more. The rearrangement uses TRBV12-3 or TRBV12-4 and TRBJ1-2; 7 nucleotides agree with TRBD1. The CDR3 sequence is 12 residues long. The V and J ends lost 5 bases and 8 bases, in that order; junction bases with no gene match: 5. The CDR3 bases are TGTGCCAGCAGTCCATCAGGGGGAGGCTACACCTTC. Translating it yields CASSPSGGGYTF.

This clonotype was picked up a small number of times. The chain carries TRBV27 and TRBJ2-2; D is possibly TRBD1 or TRBD2 (6 bases each). V lost 0 bases and J lost 8, with 25 bases in between. The CDR3 spans 19 residues. From germline, CDR1 is MNHEY and CDR2 SMNVEV (reference sequence). The CDR3 protein is CASSLSPFNRDFTGGELFF. The CDR3, as DNA: TGTGCCAGCAGTTTATCGCCATTTAACAGGGACTTCACGGGGGGGGAGCTGTTTTTT.

At least ten counts were recorded for this clonotype. The V gene is TRBV20-1, the J gene TRBJ2-7; perhaps TRBD1 as D (6 bases). CDR1 and CDR2 (germline): DFQATT, SNEGSKA (reference sequence). The V gene lost 4 bases and the J gene lost 0 bases, with 10 bases spanning the gap. The CDR3 runs 13 residues. The CDR3 bases are TGCAGTGCTAACCGGGACAACTCCTACGAGCAGTACTTC. Its translation: CSANRDNSYEQYF.

The chain carries TRBV20-1 and TRBJ1-2, with 8 bases lining up with TRBD1. Per the germline V gene, CDR1 is DFQATT and CDR2 is SNEGSKA (reference sequence). The CDR3 runs 14 residues. The V segment lost 3 bases and the J segment 4 bases; nucleotides outside the gene matches: 7. The chain's CDR3 is CSASGQGARYGYTF. The CDR3 coding sequence is TGCAGTGCTAGCGGGCAGGGGGCGCGCTATGGCTACACCTTC.

This clonotype was seen a few times. V is TRBV11-2 and J is TRBJ2-7; 8 bases map to TRBD1. J was trimmed by 0 bases and V by 1 base; bases with no gene match: 2. Germline loops: CDR1 SGHAT, CDR2 FQNNGV. CDR3 length equals 15 residues. The DNA for the CDR3 is TGTGCCAGCAGCTTAGGGACAGGGAACTCCTACGAGCAGTACTTC. The encoded protein is CASSLGTGNSYEQYF.

The chain carries TRBV5-1 and TRBJ1-1, with D possibly being TRBD1 (5 bases). Trimming shortened V by 0 bases and J by 1 base, and 13 bases separated the two germline ends. Germline V gene lookup returns CDR1 SGHRS and CDR2 YFSETQ. The CDR3 consists of 16 residues. CDR3 loop: CASSLGAQRGNTEAFF. CDR3 DNA: TGCGCCAGCAGCTTGGGGGCGCAAAGGGGGAACACTGAAGCTTTCTTT.

This clonotype was seen a handful of times. The gene calls are TRBV7-9 and TRBJ2-7; D is tentatively TRBD1 or TRBD2 (5 bases each). Trimming cost V 8 bases and J 1 base, with 9 bases left between them. CDR1 SEHNR and CDR2 FQNEAQ come from the germline V gene (reference sequence). The CDR3 length is 12 residues. CDR3 sequence (DNA): TGTGCCAGCGGGGGAAGATCCTACGAGCAGTACTTC. Protein sequence: CASGGRSYEQYF.

This clonotype was observed many times. The V gene is TRBV2, the J gene TRBJ1-5; D gene unclear. CDR3 length: 14 amino acids. The germline CDR1 and CDR2 sequences are SNHLY and FYNNEI. Trimming left V 6 bases short and J 2 bases short, with 11 bases between. CDR3 sequence: CASRWATGNQPQHF. CDR3 DNA: TGTGCCAGCAGATGGGCTACGGGCAATCAGCCCCAGCATTTT.

The chain carries TRBV4-3 and TRBJ2-1; D unresolved. Per germline, CDR1 LGHNA and CDR2 YSLEER. This CDR3 region has 22 residues. V was clipped by 0 bases and J by 3 bases, with 30 bases between them. The CDR3 here is CASSQEWSRLGEDPLVYNEQFF. As DNA, the CDR3 is TGCGCCAGCAGCCAAGAATGGTCGAGGTTGGGTGAGGACCCCCTAGTCTACAATGAGCAGTTCTTC.

Only a few counts were recorded for this clonotype. V usage is TRBV5-1 and J usage is TRBJ2-1, with D possibly TRBD2 on 6 matching bases. Trimming took 2 bases from V and 0 from J, leaving 12 bases between them. The germline V gene has CDR1 SGHRS and CDR2 YFSETQ. The CDR3 is made up of 16 amino acids. The chain's CDR3 is CASSLGLGGSYNEQFF. As DNA, the CDR3 is TGCGCCAGCAGCTTAGGACTGGGGGGCTCCTACAATGAGCAGTTCTTC.

This clonotype was observed at least ten times. This sequence joins TRBV5-6 and TRBJ2-1; tentatively, D is TRBD1 (6 bases). There are 13 residues in the CDR3. The germline V and J ends were trimmed by 2 bases and 7 bases, with 10 bases remaining between them. The germline CDR1 and CDR2 sequences are SGHDT and YYEEEE. As DNA, the CDR3 is TGTGCCAGCAGCTTTTCCAGGGGAAATGAGCAGTTCTTC. Translation: CASSFSRGNEQFF.

This chain joins TRBV5-1 and TRBJ2-5; 9 nucleotides match TRBD2. The CDR3 is made up of 15 amino acids. The trim removed 1 base at V and 4 bases at J, leaving 5 bases unmatched. Germline assignment: CDR1 SGHRS and CDR2 YFSETQ. The CDR3 spells CASSLTSGPPETQYF. In DNA form, the CDR3 reads TGCGCCAGCAGCTTGACTAGCGGGCCCCCAGAGACCCAGTACTTC.

This clonotype has ten or more counts. The genes are TRBV20-1 and TRBJ2-3; TRBD1 matches at 7 bases. Trimming cost V 5 bases and J 0 bases; bases outside gene matches: 26. The CDR3 totals 21 residues. From germline, CDR1 is DFQATT and CDR2 SNEGSKA (reference sequence). The CDR3 DNA is TGCAGTGCTTGGACGGGACAGACCGGCGGTCTCGCCGTGTTGAGCACAGATACGCAGTATTTT. Encoded protein: CSAWTGQTGGLAVLSTDTQYF.

The rearrangement uses TRBV5-1 and TRBJ2-4, with D tentatively TRBD1 (8 bases). The length of the CDR3 is 20 residues. Trimming removed 3 bases at V and 0 bases at J, with 25 bases between. Germline V CDR1 and CDR2: SGHRS, YFSETQ. CDR3: CASSWDGQGVGGIAKNIQYF. As DNA, the CDR3 is TGCGCCAGCAGCTGGGACGGACAGGGAGTGGGGGGGATAGCCAAAAACATTCAGTACTTC. Filled out from reference TRBV5-1 and TRBJ2-4, the complete variable domain reads KAGVTQTPRYLIKTRGQQVTLSCSPISGHRSVSWYQQTPGQGLQFLFEYFSETQRNKGNFPGRFSGRQFSNSRSEMNVSTLELGDSALYLCASSWDGQGVGGIAKNIQYFGAGTRLSVL.

This clonotype was found a few times. The J gene is TRBJ1-4, the V gene TRBV7-9; D remains ambiguous. CDR3 length: 15 amino acids. Deletions cut 7 bases from V and 7 bases from J, with 19 bases between. Germline V CDR1 and CDR2: SEHNR, FQNEAQ (reference sequence). The CDR3 bases are TGTGCCAGCACCCAACTTTCCAGTGTTTCTGAAAAACTGTTTTTT. Translated: CASTQLSSVSEKLFF.

This clonotype was found many times. This rearrangement joins TRBV12-3 or TRBV12-4 to TRBJ1-6; a weak D match, TRBD1 (6 bases). This CDR3 contains 15 residues. V dropped 8 bases and J dropped 4 bases, with 15 bases sitting between them. CDR3 coding DNA: TGTGCCAGCGGCTCCCCGGGACATTATAATTCACCCCTCCACTTT. This translates into CASGSPGHYNSPLHF.

This clonotype was recorded many times. The chain joins TRBV18 to TRBJ1-1; possibly TRBD1 for D (6 bases). CDR1 and CDR2 from the germline V gene are KGHSH and LQKENI. Trimming removed 3 bases at V and 3 bases at J, with 8 bases between. The CDR3 runs 13 residues. CDR3 in amino acids: CASSPQGYTEAFF. The CDR3 DNA reads as TGTGCCAGCTCACCCCAGGGGTACACTGAAGCTTTCTTT.